A selection of T cell receptor beta chains follows, all from one sample in a study of T-cell reconstitution after alpha-beta-depleted transplantation in children. TCRdb re-called the PCR reads with MiXCR, one entry per CDR3 protein. The sample has under 300,000 distinct CDR3 sequences, 9.5% to 13% seen once. The specimen was peripheral blood, collected 180 days after TCRalphabeta/CD19-depleted stem cell transplant. These receptor sequences come from a male patient aged 2-10 years who had a stem cell transplant for chronic granulomatous disease, so the T cells may come from the graft donor. CDR3s include the opening cysteine and the closing phenylalanine or tryptophan. The D gene is left open where the match is weak. Clone sizes are given selectively: once, few, many, or a class where the clone is expanded.

d_call j_call clone_size v_call cdr3_nt cdr3_aa
TRBD1 TRBJ2-7 few TRBV27 TGTGCCAGCAGTATAGACAGGGTCGCCTACGAGCAGTACTTC CASSIDRVAYEQYF
TRBD1 TRBJ2-6 many TRBV12-3/TRBV12-4 TGTGCCAGCAGTTTGTACAGGGGGCAAACTGGGGCCAACGTCCTGACTTTC CASSLYRGQTGANVLTF
TRBD1 TRBJ2-1 many TRBV18 TGTGCCAGCTCACCAGAGGGACAGGGGATTTATGAGCAGTTCTTC CASSPEGQGIYEQFF
TRBD1 TRBJ2-1 many TRBV7-2 TGTGCCAGCAGCCCAGGACAGGGCCACAATGAGCAGTTCTTC CASSPGQGHNEQFF
- TRBJ2-7 - TRBV11-2 TGTGCCAGCGGCTACCACCAGCGGCAGGCTTACGAGCAGTACTTC CASGYHQRQAYEQYF
TRBD1 TRBJ2-1 many TRBV20-1 TGCAGTGCGACAAGACAGGGCAATGAGCAGTTCTTC CSATRQGNEQFF
TRBD1 TRBJ2-7 many TRBV6-5 TGTGCCAGCAGTTTATGGCAGGGGGCGATCTACGAGCAGTACTTC CASSLWQGAIYEQYF
TRBD2 TRBJ2-2 many TRBV29-1 TGCAGCGTTGAGACTAGCGGGGTTAACACCGGGGAGCTGTTTTTT CSVETSGVNTGELFF
TRBD1 TRBJ2-3 many TRBV12-3/TRBV12-4 TGTGCCAGCAGCCTGGACAGGTCCGGAGATACGCAGTATTTT CASSLDRSGDTQYF
TRBD2 TRBJ2-3 many TRBV7-3 TGTGCCAGCAGCTTAACGCGGGAGACAGATACGCAGTATTTT CASSLTRETDTQYF
TRBD2 TRBJ2-7 many TRBV7-2 TGTGCCAGCAGCTTAGAAAGCGGGAGCTTCTACGAGCAGTACTTC CASSLESGSFYEQYF
- TRBJ2-7 many TRBV6-6 TGTGCCAGCAGTTACGAGCCCTGGGGGCAGTACTTC CASSYEPWGQYF
TRBD2 TRBJ2-3 many TRBV20-1 TGCAGTGCTGCCCTTACTAGCGGGGGTAGCACAGATACGCAGTATTTT CSAALTSGGSTDTQYF
TRBD2 TRBJ2-7 - TRBV11-1 TGTGCCAGCAGCTTAGTGGGACAATTCGGACTAGCGGGAGTAGATTACGAGCAGTACTTC CASSLVGQFGLAGVDYEQYF
- TRBJ2-5 many TRBV10-3 TGTGCCATCAGCGACTACCAAGAGACCCAGTACTTC CAISDYQETQYF
- TRBJ2-7 many TRBV20-1 TGCAGTGCTCGCTCGGGGGCGGGGGTCCCCTACGAGCAGTACTTC CSARSGAGVPYEQYF
TRBD1 TRBJ1-5 - TRBV12-3/TRBV12-4 TGTGCCAGCAGCCCAGGGACAGGGGTTAGCAATCAGCCCCAGCATTTT CASSPGTGVSNQPQHF
- TRBJ1-1 many TRBV7-3 TGTGCCAGCAGCTTAACTGGGGGACCCACTGAAGCTTTCTTT CASSLTGGPTEAFF
TRBD2 TRBJ2-7 - TRBV27 TGTGCCAGCAGCCGGGGGACTAGCGGGAGTCGGTACGAGCAGTACTTC CASSRGTSGSRYEQYF
- TRBJ2-1 many TRBV11-2 TGTGCCAGCAGCTTGGGCGCGGGTGAGCAGTTCTTC CASSLGAGEQFF
- TRBJ2-5 - TRBV5-1 TGCGCCAGCAGACTGGAGGGCGCTCCGGAACAGTTC CASRLEGAPEQF
- TRBJ2-2 many TRBV29-1 TGCAGCGTTGTAGTGGAAACCGGGGAGCTGTTTTTT CSVVVETGELFF
TRBD1 TRBJ1-5 many TRBV7-8 TGTGCCAGCAGCTTAGTGGGACAGGGGGCGGGGGGCAATCAGCCCCAGCATTTT CASSLVGQGAGGNQPQHF
TRBD2 TRBJ2-5 - TRBV5-5 TGTGCCAGCAGCAGGATAGGGGCGGGGGGGCCGGGGGAGACCCAGTACTTC CASSRIGAGGPGETQYF
TRBD1 TRBJ2-7 many TRBV28 TGTGCCAGCACATCCGGGGACAGCCACGAGCAGTACTTC CASTSGDSHEQYF
- TRBJ1-2 - TRBV5-4 TGTGCCAGCAGCCCAGACCCGTATTATGGCTACACCTTC CASSPDPYYGYTF
- TRBJ1-5 many TRBV19 TGTGCCAGTAGCCCGCACAATCAGCCCCAGCATTTT CASSPHNQPQHF
- TRBJ1-3 - TRBV12-3/TRBV12-4 TGTGCCAGCAGCCGTGACAGCTCTGGAAACACCATATATTTT CASSRDSSGNTIYF
- TRBJ2-4 many TRBV12-3/TRBV12-4 TGTGCCAGCAGTTTCTGGGTTCCAGGTCCCTTC CASSFWVPGPF
- TRBJ2-7 many TRBV29-1 TGCAGCGTTGCTTCCAGAAGCTGGGAGCAGTACTTC CSVASRSWEQYF
- TRBJ2-3 many TRBV5-1 TGCGCCAGCAGCACCGACGGCAGGGGAGATACGCAGTATTTT CASSTDGRGDTQYF
TRBD2 TRBJ2-2 many TRBV24-1 TGTGCCACCAGTGATTTTAACCCTAGCGGGAGGTCTGGGGAGCTGTTTTTT CATSDFNPSGRSGELFF
- TRBJ2-5 many TRBV27 TGTGCCAGCAGACCCAACCGGGACGCAGTGGAGACCCAGTACTTC CASRPNRDAVETQYF
TRBD2 TRBJ2-3 few TRBV6-2/TRBV6-3 TGTGCCAGCAGTTCGGGGGGAGCGGTCACAGATACGCAGTATTTT CASSSGGAVTDTQYF
TRBD2 TRBJ2-1 many TRBV29-1 TGCAGCGTTGGGACTAGCGGGAAACCCGATGAGCAGTTCTTC CSVGTSGKPDEQFF
- TRBJ2-5 many TRBV29-1 TGCAGCGCTGGAGCACAAGAGACCCAGTACTTC CSAGAQETQYF
- TRBJ2-7 - TRBV9 TGTGCCAGCAGCTCATCTGGGGGGGCTACCTACGAGCAGTACTTC CASSSSGGATYEQYF
- TRBJ2-6 many TRBV6-1 TGTGCCAGCAGTGAAGCTAGCGAGCCTGGGGCCAACGTCCTGACTTTC CASSEASEPGANVLTF
- TRBJ2-3 many TRBV5-1 TGCGCCAGCAGCAGGGGAGGGACAGACACAGATACGCAGTATTTT CASSRGGTDTDTQYF
TRBD2 TRBJ2-5 many TRBV14 TGTGCCAGCAGCCATCTCCCCGGGACTAGGATCGGGGAGACCCAGTACTTC CASSHLPGTRIGETQYF
- TRBJ2-3 many TRBV12-3/TRBV12-4 TGTGCCAGCAGGCAAGGCGTCACAGATACGCAGTATTTT CASRQGVTDTQYF